The rows below give T cell receptor beta chains drawn from one sample of a study of shared clonotypes between healthy human individuals. The repertoire was sequenced with immunoSEQ multiplex PCR; TCRdb's copy has only in-frame clones and lacks some. Of about 320,000 clones in the sample, around 86% are singletons; the top ten hold about a sixth. The sequenced sample consisted of memory CD8+ T cells sorted from blood. Every receptor here comes from a man between 18 and 29 years old in good health. CDR3s include the opening cysteine and the closing phenylalanine or tryptophan. The D gene is left open where the match is weak. Part of the rows lack a size; the others show once, few, many or a class for expanded clones.

>14|-|TRBV5-1|-|TRBJ1-1
CASSPLVENTEAFF
TGCGCCAGCAGCCCCCTTGTGGAGAACACTGAAGCTTTCTTT
>19|TRBD2|TRBV28|-|TRBJ2-1
CASSPGLAGGPSSYNEQFF
TGTGCCAGCAGCCCCGGACTAGCGGGGGGTCCTAGCTCCTACAATGAGCAGTTCTTC
>14|TRBD2|TRBV4-3|-|TRBJ2-1
CASSHGLAGNEQFF
TGCGCCAGCAGCCACGGACTAGCGGGAAATGAGCAGTTCTTC
>14|-|TRBV9|few|TRBJ2-7
CASSVEGHSYEQYF
TGTGCCAGCAGCGTAGAAGGCCACTCCTACGAGCAGTACTTC
>18|TRBD1|TRBV28|-|TRBJ1-2
CASSSTDWDRVPNYGYTF
TGTGCCAGCAGTTCAACCGACTGGGACAGGGTGCCTAACTATGGCTACACCTTC
>16|-|TRBV25-1|-|TRBJ2-5
CASHHSEGGFQETQYF
TGTGCCAGCCACCATTCCGAAGGGGGATTCCAAGAGACCCAGTACTTC
>18|TRBD2|TRBV9|-|TRBJ2-3
CASSVDDSGGLVTDTQYF
TGTGCCAGCAGCGTAGATGATAGCGGGGGGCTCGTCACAGATACGCAGTATTTT
>13|-|TRBV7-9|-|TRBJ2-1
CASSLAGGDEQFF
TGTGCCAGCAGCTTAGCAGGGGGGGATGAGCAGTTCTTC
>16|-|TRBV5-6|-|TRBJ1-6
CASSLDKSSYNSPLHF
TGTGCCAGCAGCTTGGACAAGAGCTCCTATAATTCACCCCTCCACTTT
>16|TRBD2|TRBV9|-|TRBJ2-7
CASSTQAGGASYEQYF
TGTGCCAGCAGCACCCAAGCGGGAGGCGCGTCCTACGAGCAGTACTTC
>13|-|TRBV27|-|TRBJ1-1
CASSLAANTEAFF
TGTGCCAGCAGTCTTGCAGCGAACACTGAAGCTTTCTTT
>12|-|TRBV29-1|-|TRBJ1-3
CSAWGAGNTIYF
TGCAGCGCCTGGGGTGCTGGAAACACCATATATTTT
>13|-|TRBV6-1|-|TRBJ2-5
CASSEDLEETQYF
TGTGCCAGCAGTGAAGACCTAGAAGAGACCCAGTACTTC
>17|-|TRBV10-3|-|TRBJ2-7
CAISEPPHHSWAYEQYF
TGTGCCATCAGTGAGCCCCCCCACCACAGTTGGGCCTACGAGCAGTACTTC
>14|-|TRBV6-5|once|TRBJ1-1
CASSYTRSDTEAFF
TGTGCCAGCAGTTACACGCGCAGCGACACTGAAGCTTTCTTT
>16|TRBD1|TRBV2|-|TRBJ2-7
CASREIMGQGAYEQYF
TGTGCCAGCAGGGAGATCATGGGACAGGGTGCCTACGAGCAGTACTTC
>14|-|TRBV4-3|-|TRBJ2-7
CASSQDLSGYEQYF
TGCGCCAGCAGCCAAGATCTCAGCGGGTACGAGCAGTACTTC
>15|-|TRBV5-1|-|TRBJ2-7
CASSFWDGSSYEQYF
TGCGCCAGCAGCTTCTGGGACGGCAGCTCCTACGAGCAGTACTTC
>16|TRBD1|TRBV7-8|-|TRBJ2-1
CASSSYRGSSYNEQFF
TGTGCCAGCAGCTCGTACAGGGGGAGCTCCTACAATGAGCAGTTCTTC
>11|-|TRBV6-5|-|TRBJ1-2
CASSEDYGYTF
TGTGCCAGCAGTGAAGACTATGGCTACACCTTC
>16|TRBD2|TRBV11-2|-|TRBJ2-7
CASSFLAGVSSYEQYF
TGTGCCAGCAGCTTCCTAGCGGGGGTTAGCTCCTACGAGCAGTACTTC
>13|-|TRBV7-8|-|TRBJ2-7
CASSLVGADEQYF
TGTGCCAGCAGCTTAGTTGGAGCCGACGAGCAGTACTTC
>13|-|TRBV10-3|-|TRBJ2-5
CAISRNLQETQYF
TGTGCCATCAGTAGGAACCTCCAAGAGACCCAGTACTTC
>15|TRBD2|TRBV30|-|TRBJ2-1
CAWSVSSGRRSEQFF
TGTGCCTGGAGTGTATCTAGCGGGAGGAGGAGTGAGCAGTTCTTC
>15|-|TRBV7-9|-|TRBJ2-2
CASSLSPYATGELFF
TGTGCCAGCAGCTTATCCCCCTATGCCACCGGGGAGCTGTTTTTT
>14|TRBD1|TRBV15|-|TRBJ1-1
CATSAGQGFTEAFF
TGTGCCACCAGCGCCGGACAGGGGTTTACTGAAGCTTTCTTT
>11|-|TRBV30|-|TRBJ2-7
CAWSALDEQYF
TGTGCCTGGAGTGCATTGGACGAGCAGTACTTC
>12|-|TRBV7-8|-|TRBJ2-1
CASSSRHNEQFF
TGTGCCAGCAGCTCTCGCCACAATGAGCAGTTCTTC
>12|-|TRBV11-2|-|TRBJ2-7
CATGEVTYEQYF
TGTGCCACGGGGGAGGTCACCTACGAGCAGTACTTC
>16|-|TRBV28|-|TRBJ2-3
CASSLRDTGFSDTQYF
TGTGCCAGCAGTTTACGGGATACAGGGTTTTCAGATACGCAGTATTTT
>15|-|TRBV19|-|TRBJ2-7
CASSIAWQGTYEQYF
TGTGCCAGTAGTATAGCGTGGCAGGGGACCTACGAGCAGTACTTC
>16|TRBD1|TRBV5-1|-|TRBJ2-2
CASTAQQGADTGELFF
TGCGCCAGCACCGCTCAACAGGGGGCGGACACCGGGGAGCTGTTTTTT
>15|-|TRBV7-6|-|TRBJ2-7
CASSLGVRTRHEQYF
TGTGCCAGCAGCTTAGGGGTGCGAACGCGCCACGAGCAGTACTTC
>15|TRBD1|TRBV5-4|-|TRBJ2-3
CASSLDRGLLDTQYF
TGTGCCAGCAGCTTGGACAGGGGGCTTCTAGATACGCAGTATTTT
>13|TRBD2|TRBV19|many|TRBJ2-7
CASTAGVAYEQYF
TGTGCCAGTACGGCGGGGGTAGCCTACGAGCAGTACTTC
>13|-|TRBV4-1|-|TRBJ2-7
CASSQVGGYEQYF
TGCGCCAGCAGCCAAGTAGGAGGCTACGAGCAGTACTTC
>15|-|TRBV6-1|-|TRBJ2-7
CASPPNGRASYEQYF
TGTGCCAGCCCCCCCAACGGCAGGGCTTCCTACGAGCAGTACTTC
>14|-|TRBV5-6|-|TRBJ1-2
CASSFSQTNYGYTF
TGTGCCAGCAGCTTCTCGCAGACTAACTATGGCTACACCTTC
>16|TRBD1|TRBV6-1|-|TRBJ1-1
CASSDPYRGISAEAFF
TGTGCCAGCAGTGACCCATACAGGGGAATTTCCGCTGAAGCTTTCTTT
>15|-|TRBV9|-|TRBJ1-4
CASSPGQLTNEKLFF
TGTGCCAGCAGCCCCGGACAGTTGACTAATGAAAAACTGTTTTTT
>14|-|TRBV2|once|TRBJ2-1
CASSDKALGNEQFF
TGTGCCAGCAGTGATAAGGCCCTCGGGAATGAGCAGTTCTTC
>14|-|TRBV28|-|TRBJ2-7
CASSLEQVGDEQYF
TGTGCCAGCAGTTTAGAGCAGGTTGGGGACGAGCAGTACTTC
>15|TRBD1|TRBV27|-|TRBJ1-2
CASSLGQGFLYGYTF
TGTGCCAGCAGTCTGGGACAGGGTTTCCTATATGGCTACACCTTC
>16|TRBD2|TRBV6-6|-|TRBJ2-1
CASSGRGGSYDNEQFF
TGTGCCAGCAGTGGACGCGGCGGGAGCTATGACAATGAGCAGTTCTTC
>14|-|TRBV11-3|once|TRBJ2-5
CASSLNWQGETQYF
TGTGCCAGCAGCTTGAATTGGCAGGGGGAGACCCAGTACTTC
>17|TRBD1|TRBV7-8|-|TRBJ1-3
CASSLVTGVSSGNTIYF
TGTGCCAGCAGCTTAGTAACAGGGGTATCCTCTGGAAACACCATATATTTT
>16|-|TRBV7-2|once|TRBJ1-1
CASSLEYGGTGNRLFF
TGTGCCAGCAGCTTAGAATACGGAGGGACGGGGAACCGGCTTTTCTTT
>12|-|TRBV7-2|-|TRBJ2-1
CASSLTYNEQFF
TGTGCCAGCAGCCTAACCTACAATGAGCAGTTCTTC
>15|TRBD1|TRBV2|-|TRBJ2-2
CASSLGQVNTGELFF
TGTGCCAGCAGTTTGGGACAGGTTAACACCGGGGAGCTGTTTTTT